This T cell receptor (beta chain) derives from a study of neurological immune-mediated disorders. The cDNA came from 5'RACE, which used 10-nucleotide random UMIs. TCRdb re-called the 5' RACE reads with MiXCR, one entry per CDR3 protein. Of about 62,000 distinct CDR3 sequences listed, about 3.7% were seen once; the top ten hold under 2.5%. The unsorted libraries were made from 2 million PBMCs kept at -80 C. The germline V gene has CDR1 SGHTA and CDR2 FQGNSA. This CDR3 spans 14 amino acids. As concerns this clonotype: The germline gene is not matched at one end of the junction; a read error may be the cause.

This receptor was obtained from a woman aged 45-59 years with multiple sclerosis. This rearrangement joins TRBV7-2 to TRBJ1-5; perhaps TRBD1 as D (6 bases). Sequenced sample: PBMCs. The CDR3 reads CASSLAQGGQPQNF. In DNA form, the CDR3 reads TGTGCCAGCAGCTTAGCACAGGGAGGGCAGCCCCAGAATTTT.